The 24 T cell receptor beta chains given below trace back to one sample, sequenced in a study of cytomegalovirus exposure and HLA in healthy donors. Amplification used 60 Vbeta primers and 13 Jbeta primers. The assay was immunoSEQ multiplex PCR, and TCRdb's table has in-frame clones only and misses some. Its clone listing holds roughly 75,000 clones. Sequenced sample: PBMCs. The receptors were sampled from a man between 40 and 49 years old in good health and CMV-seronegative.

The chain recombines TRBV19 with TRBJ2-5; TRBD2 matches at 8 bases. The CDR3 runs 17 residues. Per germline, CDR1 LNHDA and CDR2 SQIVND (reference sequence). The V gene end was trimmed by 7 bases and the J gene end by 3 bases; junction bases not matched to a gene: 16. CDR3 sequence reads: CASTYGSNLAGEETQYF. In DNA, the CDR3 is TGTGCCAGTACTTATGGGTCCAATCTAGCGGGCGAAGAGACCCAGTACTTC.

This chain joins TRBV14 and TRBJ2-1; TRBD2 matches 10 bases. Per the germline V gene, CDR1 is SGHDN and CDR2 is FVKESK. CDR3 size: 15 residues. V lost 1 base to trimming and J lost 8 bases; unmatched junction nucleotides: 5. Written as DNA, the CDR3 is TGTGCCAGCAGCCAAGGGACTAGCGGACACGATGAGCAGTTCTTC. Translating gives CASSQGTSGHDEQFF.

The gene calls are TRBV12-2 and TRBJ2-1; the D call TRBD2 from the table was never checked on the DNA. TRBV12-2 corresponds to a pseudogene. The CDR3 spans 16 residues. Here the CDR3 reads CASRRTSGRAPNEQFF. The CDR3 bases are TGTGCAAGTCGCCGGACTAGCGGGAGGGCCCCTAATGAGCAGTTCTTC.

This chain links TRBV30 with TRBJ2-7; 7 positions agree with TRBD2. The junction had 7 bases not matched to a gene; V was cut back by 3 bases and J by 2 bases. CDR1 GTSNPN and CDR2 SVGIG come from the germline V gene (reference sequence). This CDR3 region has 14 residues. The CDR3 sequence: CAWRLRGGTYEQYF. CDR3 DNA: TGTGCCTGGAGGTTAAGGGGAGGGACCTACGAGCAGTACTTC.

The CDR3, as DNA: TGTGCTAGTCAGGGTGGCAGCGGGGTGCATTATAATTCACCCCTCCACTTT. Its translation is CASQGGSGVHYNSPLHF. V is TRBV9 and J is TRBJ1-6; D may be TRBD1 (5 bases). CDR1 is SGDLS, CDR2 YYNGEE, per germline. The CDR3 loop spans 17 amino acids.

The chain links TRBV30 to TRBJ1-1; TRBD1 is a possible D gene (6 bases). The V end lost 3 bases, the J end lost 1 base, and 9 bases lay between the germline ends. The CDR3 covers 13 residues. CDR1 and CDR2 from the germline V gene are GTSNPN and SVGIG (reference sequence). This CDR3 is CAWRRGSNTEAFF. The DNA for the CDR3 is TGTGCCTGGAGAAGGGGGTCGAACACTGAAGCTTTCTTT.

This chain connects TRBV5-1 to TRBJ2-1, with 16 bases identical to TRBD2. The CDR3 is 17 residues long. With V trimmed by 3 bases and J by 9 bases, 9 bases remained unmatched. Germline-derived CDR1 and CDR2 are SGHRS and YFSETQ. The CDR3 loop is CASSWGLAGGPLGEQFF. CDR3 nucleotides: TGCGCCAGCAGCTGGGGACTAGCGGGAGGGCCATTGGGTGAGCAGTTCTTC.

This chain uses TRBV11-3 with TRBJ2-3; weak D call: TRBD1 (6 bases). The germline V and J ends were trimmed by 5 bases and 6 bases, with 12 bases remaining between them. Germline CDR1 is SGHNT and CDR2 is YENEEA. There are 13 residues in the CDR3. CDR3 sequence: CASSIQGGDTQYF. The CDR3 DNA reads as TGTGCCAGCAGCATACAGGGTGGGGATACGCAGTATTTT.

The chain links TRBV28 to TRBJ1-1, with D maybe TRBD1 (6 bases). This CDR3 is 16 amino acids long. Germline CDR1 MDHEN, CDR2 SYDVKM. The V gene lost 5 bases and the J gene lost 4 bases, with 20 bases spanning the gap. The DNA for the CDR3 is TGTGCCAGCAGTCACCTGGGGGGCGGGGGTGGCACTGAAGCTTTCTTT. Translated: CASSHLGGGGGTEAFF.

With respect to this clone: The sample carries other DNA sequences with the same CDR3. CDR3 DNA: TGTGCCAGCGGTCAACAGGGCGGCACTGAAGCTTTCTTT. Translating gives CASGQQGGTEAFF. The gene calls are TRBV27 and TRBJ1-1; a possible D gene is TRBD1 (6 bases). CDR3 length: 13 residues. The ends were cut back, 8 bases at V and 4 bases at J, with 14 bases in the middle. Germline-derived CDR1 and CDR2 are MNHEY and SMNVEV (reference sequence).

The CDR3 here is CASSYSRAETYGYTF. CDR3 nucleotide sequence: TGTGCCAGCAGTTACTCGAGGGCAGAGACCTATGGCTACACCTTC. The chain recombines TRBV6-5 with TRBJ1-2; no clear D. This CDR3 contains 15 residues. V lost 0 bases, J lost 4 bases, and 12 bases lay in between. The germline V gene encodes CDR1 MNHEY and CDR2 SVGAGI.

The rearrangement links TRBV10-2 to TRBJ2-2; 9 bases map to TRBD2. CDR1 and CDR2 from the germline V gene are WSHSY and SAAADI. The V segment lost 8 bases and the J segment 3 bases; nucleotides outside the gene matches: 4. The CDR3 has 14 residues. This chain's CDR3 is CASGREGDTGELFF. The CDR3 DNA sequence: TGCGCCAGCGGGCGGGAGGGAGACACCGGGGAGCTGTTTTTT.

The gene calls are TRBV7-9 and TRBJ1-1, with a weak D call TRBD1 (5 bases). CDR1 SEHNR and CDR2 FQNEAQ come from the germline V gene (reference sequence). There are 14 residues in the CDR3. Trimming took off 7 bases at V and 4 bases at J, with 16 bases between the two ends. The CDR3 DNA sequence: TGTGCCAGCACCTCTCTGGGGCTCGGCACTGAAGCTTTCTTT. Protein product: CASTSLGLGTEAFF. Full variable domain (missing parts from reference TRBV7-9 and TRBJ1-1): DTGVSQNPRHKITKRGQNVTFRCDPISEHNRLYWYRQTLGQGPEFLTYFQNEAQLEKSRLLSDRFSAERPKGSFSTLEIQRTEQGDSAMYLCASTSLGLGTEAFFGQGTRLTVV.

The V and J genes are TRBV30 and TRBJ2-7, with TRBD2 matching 11 bases. The J segment lost 2 bases and the V segment lost 3 bases, leaving 6 bases of the junction unmatched. Germline CDR1 GTSNPN, CDR2 SVGIG (reference sequence). The CDR3 is made up of 15 amino acids. CDR3 in amino acids: CAWRRLAGRAYEQYF. The CDR3 DNA sequence: TGTGCCTGGAGGCGACTAGCGGGGAGGGCCTACGAGCAGTACTTC.

Concerning this clone itself: Other DNA sequences in the sample encode the same CDR3. The chain employs TRBV2 and TRBJ2-7, with D perhaps matching TRBD1 (5 bases). The CDR3 is 12 residues long. Trimming left V 8 bases short and J 2 bases short, with 10 bases between. The germline V gene encodes CDR1 SNHLY and CDR2 FYNNEI. CDR3 sequence (DNA): TGTGCCAGCTCCGAGACAGCCTACGAGCAGTACTTC. Translation gives CASSETAYEQYF.

The chain couples TRBV5-1 to TRBJ1-3; possible D gene TRBD1, 5 bases. V lost 4 bases, J lost 2 bases, and 13 bases lay in between. CDR1 is SGHRS and CDR2 is YFSETQ in the germline V gene. The CDR3 is made up of 15 amino acids. The DNA for the CDR3 is TGCGCCAGCAGCCGAACATGGGGGGCTGGAAACACCATATATTTT. It codes for CASSRTWGAGNTIYF.

The CDR3 sequence: CASVDAGNGANVLTF. The CDR3 DNA reads TGTGCCAGTGTGGACGCCGGGAATGGGGCCAACGTCCTGACTTTC. The rearrangement links TRBV19 to TRBJ2-6, with a possible D match to TRBD2 (5 bases). From germline, CDR1 is LNHDA and CDR2 SQIVND (reference sequence). This CDR3 is built from 15 residues. V was cut by 8 bases and J by 3 bases, with 14 bases left in between.

The chain is built from TRBV11-2 and TRBJ1-2; the D gene is possibly TRBD1 (5 bases). This CDR3 is built from 12 residues. Per the germline V gene, CDR1 is SGHAT and CDR2 is FQNNGV. The ends were cut back, 1 base at V and 7 bases at J, with 7 bases in the middle. CDR3 protein: CASSLVQGGYTF. The CDR3 nucleotides are TGTGCCAGCAGCTTAGTCCAGGGTGGCTACACCTTC.

The chain joins TRBV29-1 to TRBJ1-2; D might be TRBD1 (6 bases). V gave up 5 bases and J gave up 4 bases, with 11 bases separating them. The CDR3 consists of 12 residues. Germline CDR1 reads SQVTM; CDR2 reads ANQGSEA. CDR3 protein: CSVPQGGYGYTF. CDR3 DNA sequence: TGCAGCGTTCCACAGGGCGGCTATGGCTACACCTTC.

The V and J genes are TRBV7-9 and TRBJ2-7, with 8 bases aligning to TRBD1. Germline V lookup: CDR1 SEHNR, CDR2 FQNEAQ (reference sequence). The CDR3 loop spans 16 amino acids. With V trimmed by 5 bases and J by 4 bases, 13 bases remained unmatched. The CDR3 region has the DNA TGTGCCAGCAGCCGACAAATGGGACAGGCGTCGTACGAGCAGTACTTC. It codes for CASSRQMGQASYEQYF.

The chain uses TRBV5-1 and TRBJ2-1; 16 positions agree with TRBD2. This CDR3 is built from 16 residues. CDR1 is SGHRS and CDR2 is YFSETQ in the germline V gene. Trimming cost V 4 bases and J 8 bases; bases outside gene matches: 6. CDR3 in DNA: TGCGCCAGCAGCGTGACCGGGACTAGCGGGGGGGATGAGCAGTTCTTC. Its translation: CASSVTGTSGGDEQFF.

V gene TRBV6-5 combines with J gene TRBJ1-2, with 10 positions matching TRBD1. The CDR3 is 13 residues long. Germline V CDR1 and CDR2: MNHEY, SVGAGI. V lost 7 bases, J lost 7 bases, and 6 bases stayed unmatched. The CDR3 here is CASKTGGGRGYTF. CDR3 nucleotides: TGTGCCAGCAAGACAGGGGGCGGGCGTGGCTACACCTTC.

This chain links TRBV4-2 with TRBJ2-2, with TRBD2 matching 7 bases. Germline-derived CDR1 and CDR2 are LGHNA and YNFKEQ. The CDR3 loop spans 17 amino acids. V was clipped by 3 bases and J by 4 bases; unmatched bases: 11. The CDR3 protein is CASSHVAPSGGTGELFF. DNA of the CDR3: TGTGCCAGCAGCCACGTCGCCCCTAGCGGAGGCACCGGGGAGCTGTTTTTT.

The J gene is TRBJ1-1, the V gene TRBV4-3; D call uncertain. Trimming stripped 4 bases from V and 1 base from J, with 10 bases between. Germline assignment: CDR1 LGHNA and CDR2 YSLEER. The CDR3 contains 14 residues. CDR3 loop: CASSLTLQNTEAFF. CDR3 bases: TGCGCCAGCAGCCTAACACTACAGAACACTGAAGCTTTCTTT.